This T cell receptor (beta chain) emerged from a study of cytotoxic CD8 clonotypes in ibrutinib-treated CLL. Looking at the study overall: Responses: some 24 partial, 2 complete; after median around 64 months, about 15 stayed remitted, approximately twelve progressed. Response samples followed a median roughly 13 months of treatment, range 6 to 36. Study results and caveats: Having risen at ibrutinib response, clonality had fallen back toward baseline by progression. Public clonotypes, rarely seen, contracted or held steady on treatment.

In its sample, this clone was seen a few times. Its matching antigen is unknown. Measured with immunoSEQ multiplex PCR; TCRdb has only the in-frame clones, and not every one. The repertoire holds 200,000 or so clones, with about four fifths as singletons. V lost 5 bases and J lost 0, with 17 bases in between. CDR3 length equals 17 residues. CDR1 is SEHNR, CDR2 FQNEAQ, per germline (reference sequence). Sequenced here: PBMCs, sampled after 12 months of ibrutinib treatment. The chain carries TRBV7-9 and TRBJ1-3; D is unclear. This TCR derives from a human donor with chronic lymphocytic leukemia. The CDR3 is CASSDIPRGNSGNTIYF. The CDR3 nucleotides are TGTGCCAGCAGCGATATTCCTCGAGGAAACTCTGGAAACACCATATATTTT.